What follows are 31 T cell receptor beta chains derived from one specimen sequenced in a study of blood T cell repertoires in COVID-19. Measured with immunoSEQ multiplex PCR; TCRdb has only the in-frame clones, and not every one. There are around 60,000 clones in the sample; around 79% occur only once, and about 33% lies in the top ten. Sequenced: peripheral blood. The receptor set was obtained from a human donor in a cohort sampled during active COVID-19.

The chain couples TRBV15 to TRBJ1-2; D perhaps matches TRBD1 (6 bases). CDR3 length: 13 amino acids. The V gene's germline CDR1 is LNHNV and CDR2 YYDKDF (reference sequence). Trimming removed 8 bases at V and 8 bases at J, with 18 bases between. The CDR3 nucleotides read TGTGCCACCCAATTCGGGACACAGGAAGGCTACACCTTC. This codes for CATQFGTQEGYTF.

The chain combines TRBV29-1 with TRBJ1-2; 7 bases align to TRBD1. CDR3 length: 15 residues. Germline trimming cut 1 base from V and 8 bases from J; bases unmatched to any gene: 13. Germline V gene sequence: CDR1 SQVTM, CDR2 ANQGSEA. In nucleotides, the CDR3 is TGCAGCGTTGAAGTCCCCCCCAGGGGGTCGAAAGGCTACACCTTC. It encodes CSVEVPPRGSKGYTF.

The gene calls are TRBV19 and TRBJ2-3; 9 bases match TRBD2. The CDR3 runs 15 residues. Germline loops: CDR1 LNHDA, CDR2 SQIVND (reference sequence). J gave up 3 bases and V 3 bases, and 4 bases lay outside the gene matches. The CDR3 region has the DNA TGTGCCAGTAGTATCGGCGGGAGGGTTACAGATACGCAGTATTTT. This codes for CASSIGGRVTDTQYF.

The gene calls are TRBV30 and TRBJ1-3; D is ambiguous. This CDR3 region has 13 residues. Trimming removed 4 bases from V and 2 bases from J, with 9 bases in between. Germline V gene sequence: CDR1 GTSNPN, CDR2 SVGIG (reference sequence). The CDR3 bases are TGTGCCTGGATTCAACAAGCTGGAAACACCATATATTTT. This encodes CAWIQQAGNTIYF.

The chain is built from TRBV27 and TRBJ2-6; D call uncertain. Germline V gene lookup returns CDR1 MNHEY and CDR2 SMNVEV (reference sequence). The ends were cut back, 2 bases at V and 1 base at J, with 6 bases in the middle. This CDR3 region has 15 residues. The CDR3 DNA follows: TGTGCCAGCAGTTTAGTGTCGTCTGGGGCCAACGTCCTGACTTTC. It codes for CASSLVSSGANVLTF.

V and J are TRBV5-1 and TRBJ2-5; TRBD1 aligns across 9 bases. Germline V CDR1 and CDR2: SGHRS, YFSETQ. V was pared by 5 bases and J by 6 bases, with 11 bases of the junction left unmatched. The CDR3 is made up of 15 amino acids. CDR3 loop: CASSPSRDRDQTQYF. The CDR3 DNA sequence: TGCGCCAGCAGTCCTTCCCGGGACAGGGACCAGACCCAGTACTTC. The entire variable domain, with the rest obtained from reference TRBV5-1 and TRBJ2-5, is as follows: KAGVTQTPRYLIKTRGQQVTLSCSPISGHRSVSWYQQTPGQGLQFLFEYFSETQRNKGNFPGRFSGRQFSNSRSEMNVSTLELGDSALYLCASSPSRDRDQTQYFGPGTRLLVL.

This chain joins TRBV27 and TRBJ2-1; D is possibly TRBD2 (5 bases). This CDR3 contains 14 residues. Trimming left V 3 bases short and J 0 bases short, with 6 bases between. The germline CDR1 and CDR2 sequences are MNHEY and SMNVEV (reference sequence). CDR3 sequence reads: CASSFRDSYNEQFF. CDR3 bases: TGTGCCAGCAGTTTCCGGGACTCCTACAATGAGCAGTTCTTC.

CDR3 DNA: TGTGCCACCAGCACGGGACAGGGGGTTTACGAGCAGTACTTC. This gives the protein CATSTGQGVYEQYF. The chain combines TRBV15 with TRBJ2-7, with 11 bases lining up with TRBD1. The V and J ends lost 4 bases and 4 bases, in that order; junction bases with no gene match: 3. Per the germline V gene, CDR1 is LNHNV and CDR2 is YYDKDF (reference sequence). CDR3 size: 14 residues.

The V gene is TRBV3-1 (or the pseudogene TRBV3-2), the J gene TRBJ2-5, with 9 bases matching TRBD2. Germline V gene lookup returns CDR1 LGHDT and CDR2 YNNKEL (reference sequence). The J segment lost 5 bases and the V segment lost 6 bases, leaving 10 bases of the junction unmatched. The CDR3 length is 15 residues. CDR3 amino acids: CASSAGLATHETQYF. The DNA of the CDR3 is TGTGCCAGCAGTGCCGGACTAGCGACTCATGAGACCCAGTACTTC.

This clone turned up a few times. The CDR3: CAITPLAGDEQFF. The CDR3 bases are TGTGCCATCACTCCACTAGCGGGGGATGAGCAGTTCTTC. V gene TRBV10-3 combines with J gene TRBJ2-1; 11 positions match TRBD2. The V gene end was trimmed by 7 bases and the J gene end by 8 bases; junction bases not matched to a gene: 4. Germline CDR1 and CDR2: ENHRY and SYGVKD. The length of the CDR3 is 13 residues.

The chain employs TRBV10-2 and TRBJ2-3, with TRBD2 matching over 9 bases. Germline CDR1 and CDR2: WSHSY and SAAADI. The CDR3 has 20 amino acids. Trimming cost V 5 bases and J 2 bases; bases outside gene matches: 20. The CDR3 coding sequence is TGCGCCAGCAGTTTTCCTCACCTACCCCGACTAGCGGAGAACACAGATACGCAGTATTTT. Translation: CASSFPHLPRLAENTDTQYF.

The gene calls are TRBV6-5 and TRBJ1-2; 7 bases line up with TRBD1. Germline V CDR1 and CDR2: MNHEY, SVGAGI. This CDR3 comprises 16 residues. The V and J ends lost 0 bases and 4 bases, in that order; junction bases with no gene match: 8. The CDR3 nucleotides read TGTGCCAGCAGTTACTCGGGGACAGCAACGGGCTATGGCTACACCTTC. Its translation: CASSYSGTATGYGYTF.

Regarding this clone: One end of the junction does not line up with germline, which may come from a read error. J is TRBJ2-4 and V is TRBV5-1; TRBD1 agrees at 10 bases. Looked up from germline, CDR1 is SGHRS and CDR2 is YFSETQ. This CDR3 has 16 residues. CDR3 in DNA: TGCGCCAGCAGCTCGGAAAAGACAGGGGGCCAAAACATTCAGTATTTC. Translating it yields CASSSEKTGGQNIQYF.

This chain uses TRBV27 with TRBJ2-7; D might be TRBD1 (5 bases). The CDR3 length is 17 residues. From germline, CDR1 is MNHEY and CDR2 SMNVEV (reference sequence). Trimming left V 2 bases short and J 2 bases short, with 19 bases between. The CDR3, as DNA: TGTGCCAGCAGTTTAAATCCCGACAGTGTAGGGACCTACGAGCAGTACTTC. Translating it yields CASSLNPDSVGTYEQYF.

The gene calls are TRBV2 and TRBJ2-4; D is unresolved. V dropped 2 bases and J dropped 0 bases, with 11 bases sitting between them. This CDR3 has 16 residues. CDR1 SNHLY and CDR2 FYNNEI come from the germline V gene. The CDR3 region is CASSEQLGAAKNIQYF. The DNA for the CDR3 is TGTGCCAGCAGTGAACAACTGGGCGCAGCCAAAAACATTCAGTACTTC.

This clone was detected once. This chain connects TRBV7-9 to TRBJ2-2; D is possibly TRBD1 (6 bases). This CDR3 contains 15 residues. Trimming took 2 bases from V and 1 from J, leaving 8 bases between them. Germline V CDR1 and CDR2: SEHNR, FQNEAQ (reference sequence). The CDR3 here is CASSLRDKNTGELFF. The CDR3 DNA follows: TGTGCCAGCAGCTTACGGGACAAGAACACCGGGGAGCTGTTTTTT.

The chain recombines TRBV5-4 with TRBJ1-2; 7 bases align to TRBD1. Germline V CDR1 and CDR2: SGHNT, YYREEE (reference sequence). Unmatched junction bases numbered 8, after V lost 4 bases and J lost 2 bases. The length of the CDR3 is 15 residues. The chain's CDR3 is CASSPTGQFNYGYTF. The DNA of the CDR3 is TGTGCCAGCAGCCCTACGGGACAGTTCAACTATGGCTACACCTTC.

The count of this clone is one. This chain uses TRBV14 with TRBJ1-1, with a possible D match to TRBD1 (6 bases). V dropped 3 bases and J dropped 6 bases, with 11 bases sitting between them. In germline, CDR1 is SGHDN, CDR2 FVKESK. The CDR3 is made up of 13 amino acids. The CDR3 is CASSQLDRAEAFF. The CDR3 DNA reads TGTGCCAGCAGCCAGTTGGACAGAGCTGAAGCTTTCTTT.

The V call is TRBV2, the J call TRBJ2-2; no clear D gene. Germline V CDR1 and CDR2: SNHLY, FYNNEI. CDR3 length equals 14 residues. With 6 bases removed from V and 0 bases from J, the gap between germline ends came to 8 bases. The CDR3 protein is CASSRLTNTGELFF. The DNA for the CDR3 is TGTGCCAGCAGCAGACTTACGAACACCGGGGAGCTGTTTTTT.

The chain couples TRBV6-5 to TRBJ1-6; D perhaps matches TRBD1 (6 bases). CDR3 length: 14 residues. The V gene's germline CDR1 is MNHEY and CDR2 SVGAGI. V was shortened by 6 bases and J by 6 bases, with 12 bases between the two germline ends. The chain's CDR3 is CASSNVGGNSPLHF. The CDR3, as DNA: TGTGCCAGCAGCAATGTAGGGGGTAATTCACCCCTCCACTTT.

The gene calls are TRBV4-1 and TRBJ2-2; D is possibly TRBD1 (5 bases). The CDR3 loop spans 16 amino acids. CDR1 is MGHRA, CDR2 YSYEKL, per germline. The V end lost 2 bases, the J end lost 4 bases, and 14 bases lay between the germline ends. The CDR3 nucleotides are TGCGCCAGCAGCCAACGCCGACAGTCGGGCACCGGGGAGCTGTTTTTT. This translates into CASSQRRQSGTGELFF.

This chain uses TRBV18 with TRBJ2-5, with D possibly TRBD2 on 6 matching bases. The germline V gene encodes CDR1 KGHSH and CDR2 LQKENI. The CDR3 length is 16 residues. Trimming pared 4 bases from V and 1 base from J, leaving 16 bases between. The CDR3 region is CASSRLGHGGQETQYF. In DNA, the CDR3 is TGTGCCAGCTCACGTTTAGGTCACGGGGGCCAAGAGACCCAGTACTTC.

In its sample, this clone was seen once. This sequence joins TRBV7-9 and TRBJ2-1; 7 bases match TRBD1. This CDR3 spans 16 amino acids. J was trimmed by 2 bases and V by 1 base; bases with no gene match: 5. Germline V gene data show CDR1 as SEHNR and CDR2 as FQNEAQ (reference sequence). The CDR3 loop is CASSLVEGAPYNEQFF. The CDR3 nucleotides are TGTGCCAGCAGCTTAGTCGAGGGGGCCCCCTACAATGAGCAGTTCTTC.

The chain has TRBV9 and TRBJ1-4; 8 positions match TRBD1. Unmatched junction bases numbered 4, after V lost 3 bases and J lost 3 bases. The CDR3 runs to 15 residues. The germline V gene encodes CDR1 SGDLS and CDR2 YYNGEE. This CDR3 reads CASSAWDRPNEKLFF. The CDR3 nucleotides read TGTGCCAGCAGCGCCTGGGACAGGCCTAATGAAAAACTGTTTTTT.

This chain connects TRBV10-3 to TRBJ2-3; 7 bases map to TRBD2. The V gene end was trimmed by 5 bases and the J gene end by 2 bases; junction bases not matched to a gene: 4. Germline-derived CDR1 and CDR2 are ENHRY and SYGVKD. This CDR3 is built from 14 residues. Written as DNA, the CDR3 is TGTGCCATCAGTACTGCGGGGGACACAGATACGCAGTATTTT. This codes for CAISTAGDTDTQYF.

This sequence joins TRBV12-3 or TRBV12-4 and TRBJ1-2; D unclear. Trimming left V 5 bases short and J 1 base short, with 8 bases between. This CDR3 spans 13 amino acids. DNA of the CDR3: TGTGCCAGCAGTCCTTATTATAACTATGGCTACACCTTC. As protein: CASSPYYNYGYTF.

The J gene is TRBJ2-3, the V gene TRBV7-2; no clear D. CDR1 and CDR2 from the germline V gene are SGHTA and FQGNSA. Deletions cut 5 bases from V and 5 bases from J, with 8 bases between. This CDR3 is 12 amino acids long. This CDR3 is CASSPSRDTQYF. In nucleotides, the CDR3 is TGTGCCAGCAGCCCGTCGAGAGATACGCAGTATTTT.

For the CDR3, the DNA is TGTGCCACCAGCAGAGAAGCTAGCGCGAACACCGGGGAGCTGTTTTTT. It codes for CATSREASANTGELFF. V is TRBV15 and J is TRBJ2-2; maybe TRBD2 (6 bases). The CDR3 has 16 residues. The V gene lost 0 bases and the J gene lost 0 bases, with 8 bases spanning the gap. Looked up from germline, CDR1 is LNHNV and CDR2 is YYDKDF (reference sequence).

CDR3 in DNA: TGCAGCGCTAGACTAAGACAGGACGGCAATGAGCAGTTCTTC. Translating gives CSARLRQDGNEQFF. The chain combines TRBV29-1 with TRBJ2-1, with D perhaps TRBD1 (6 bases). The V end was cut by 7 bases, the J end by 6 bases, with 19 bases between. The CDR3 extends over 14 amino acids. Germline CDR1 and CDR2: SQVTM and ANQGSEA.

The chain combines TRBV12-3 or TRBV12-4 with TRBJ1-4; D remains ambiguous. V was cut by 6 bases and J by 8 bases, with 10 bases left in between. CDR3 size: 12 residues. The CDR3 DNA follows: TGTGCCAGCAGCCACCCTGCGGAAAAACTGTTTTTT. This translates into CASSHPAEKLFF.

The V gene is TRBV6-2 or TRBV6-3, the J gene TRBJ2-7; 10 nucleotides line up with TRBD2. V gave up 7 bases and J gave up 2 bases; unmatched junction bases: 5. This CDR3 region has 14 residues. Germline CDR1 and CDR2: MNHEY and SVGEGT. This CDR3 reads CASTPSGGPYEQYF. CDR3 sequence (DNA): TGTGCCAGCACCCCTAGCGGGGGACCCTACGAGCAGTACTTC.